This TCR beta chain was sequenced during a study of T cells in Graves' hyperthyroidism and ophthalmopathy. Background on the study: Peripheral blood collection took place at initial diagnosis, before any treatment.

Germline CDR1 ENHRY, CDR2 SYGVKD. The CDR3 consists of 11 residues. V was cut by 4 bases and J by 8 bases, with 8 bases left in between. General study points: Blood shared most expanded thyroid clonotypes above 0.001.

As regards this clonotype: The antigen is undetermined.

There were TCR beta CDR3 regions amplified from RNA transcripts. With the HTBI primer set, the TCR CDR3 went through a first round of RT-PCR. MiXCR was run by TCRdb on the multiplex PCR reads, yielding one entry per CDR3 protein. Among about 92,000 distinct CDR3 sequences listed, about 51% were seen once. This clonotype originated in a woman in her thirties or forties with Graves' hyperthyroidism. The specimen sequenced was blood. This chain connects TRBV10-3 to TRBJ1-2; D might be TRBD1 (5 bases). The CDR3: CAISAGGGYTF. The CDR3 DNA follows: TGTGCCATCAGTGCCGGGGGGGGCTACACCTTC.